The clone carrying this T cell receptor beta chain was counted ten times or more. TCRdb reanalysed the reads using MiXCR and keeps one entry per CDR3 protein. This table has 250,000 or so distinct CDR3 sequences, approximately 13% appearing once. The record originates from a study of T cell repertoires in cytomegalovirus infection. The V segment lost 6 bases and the J segment 0 bases; nucleotides outside the gene matches: 7. Germline CDR1 and CDR2: LNHDA and SQIVND (reference sequence). The length of the CDR3 is 15 residues. This sequence originates from a human donor in good health (CMV status not recorded). Some clones in this sample may be carry-over from other donors' samples. The chain employs TRBV19 and TRBJ2-7; TRBD1 matches 8 bases. Sample: PBMCs. CDR3 bases: TGTGCCAGTAGGCCCGACAGGGGTAGCTCCTACGAGCAGTACTTC. This translates into CASRPDRGSSYEQYF.